Listed below are T cell receptor beta chains from one sample, sequenced in a study of PD-1 blockade in mismatch repair-deficient tumors. Sequenced by immunoSEQ multiplex PCR; TCRdb stores in-frame clones only, minus some. Of around 100,000 clones in the sample, about four fifths were seen once. The sequencing used peripheral blood, collected roughly 35 weeks after starting pembrolizumab. Every receptor here comes from an adult with mismatch repair-deficient cancer. Both conserved end residues are part of each CDR3. Each record gives: V gene, clone size, D gene, J gene, CDR3 length, CDR3 protein, CDR3 DNA. A D gene is named only where the DNA matches it firmly. Size is stated for part of the rows, as once, few or many counts, or as a class when the clone is expanded.

>TRBV2|-|TRBD1|TRBJ1-4|13
CAKTGSTNEKLFF
TGTGCCAAGACAGGGTCAACTAATGAAAAACTGTTTTTT
>TRBV27|-|-|TRBJ2-2|13
CASSYGPTGELFF
TGTGCCAGCAGTTACGGACCCACCGGGGAGCTGTTTTTT
>TRBV7-2|-|-|TRBJ1-3|14
CASRAGVVGNTIYF
TGTGCCAGCAGGGCAGGGGTCGTGGGAAACACCATATATTTT
>TRBV6-5|-|-|TRBJ1-1|15
CASSPGARFDTEAFF
TGTGCCAGCAGCCCTGGGGCGCGGTTTGACACTGAAGCTTTCTTT
>TRBV6-1|-|-|TRBJ1-5|15
CASTSGPDSNQPQHF
TGTGCCAGCACGAGCGGACCCGATAGCAATCAGCCCCAGCATTTT
>TRBV11-3|-|TRBD1|TRBJ1-2|13
CASSSGQGEGYTF
TGTGCCAGCAGCTCCGGACAGGGGGAAGGCTACACCTTC
>TRBV7-3|-|-|TRBJ2-1|17
CASRLGSGVSSYNEQFF
TGTGCCAGCCGATTGGGTAGCGGAGTGAGCTCCTACAATGAGCAGTTCTTC
>TRBV13|-|-|TRBJ1-5|15
CASSSRVQGNQPQHF
TGTGCCAGCAGCTCTAGGGTACAGGGCAATCAGCCCCAGCATTTT
>TRBV7-2|-|-|TRBJ1-1|14
CASSLRGLNTEAFF
TGTGCCAGCAGCTTGCGGGGTTTAAACACTGAAGCTTTCTTT
>TRBV11-2|-|TRBD1|TRBJ1-2|18
CASSLTPGTGGSNYGYTF
TGTGCCAGCAGCTTAACCCCAGGGACAGGGGGAAGTAACTATGGCTACACCTTC
>TRBV5-6|-|-|TRBJ1-3|14
CASSLVSGADTIYF
TGTGCCAGCAGCTTGGTGTCGGGGGCAGACACCATATATTTT
>TRBV7-9|-|TRBD1|TRBJ1-1|14
CASSRLQGATEAFF
TGTGCCAGCAGCCGTTTGCAGGGGGCCACTGAAGCTTTCTTT
>TRBV28|-|-|TRBJ2-7|12
CASSPPSYEQYF
TGTGCCAGCAGTCCCCCCTCCTACGAGCAGTACTTC
>TRBV6-5|-|-|TRBJ2-7|11
CASSTVGEQYF
TGTGCCAGCAGTACCGTGGGGGAGCAGTACTTC
>TRBV4-3|-|TRBD1|TRBJ2-1|16
CASSGGQGATYNEQFF
TGCGCCAGCAGTGGGGGCCAGGGGGCGACCTACAATGAGCAGTTCTTC
>TRBV7-6|once|TRBD2|TRBJ2-5|14
CASSQDGGSETQYF
TGTGCCAGCAGCCAAGACGGCGGGAGTGAGACCCAGTACTTC
>TRBV4-1|-|TRBD2|TRBJ2-5|15
CASSRVLAGGETQYF
TGCGCCAGCAGCCGAGTGCTAGCGGGAGGAGAGACCCAGTACTTC
>TRBV11-2|-|-|TRBJ2-2|17
CASSLILQRRNTGELFF
TGTGCCAGCAGCTTAATACTCCAGCGTAGAAACACCGGGGAGCTGTTTTTT
>TRBV29-1|once|-|TRBJ2-5|12
CSVERLQETQYF
TGCAGCGTTGAAAGACTCCAAGAGACCCAGTACTTC
>TRBV30|-|TRBD1|TRBJ2-7|12
CAWSGTGYEQYF
TGTGCCTGGAGTGGGACAGGCTACGAGCAGTACTTC
>TRBV9|-|-|TRBJ1-2|15
CASSVEAGVVGGYTF
TGTGCCAGCAGCGTAGAAGCAGGGGTGGTGGGCGGCTACACCTTC
>TRBV7-3|-|-|TRBJ2-7|14
CASSFSAGEYEQYF
TGTGCCAGCAGCTTTTCGGCAGGGGAATACGAGCAGTACTTC
>TRBV7-8|-|TRBD1|TRBJ2-2|15
CASSLRDRGTGELFF
TGTGCCAGCAGCCTCCGGGACAGGGGCACCGGGGAGCTGTTTTTT
>TRBV25-1|-|-|TRBJ1-1|13
CASSESRHGEAFF
TGTGCCAGCAGTGAATCCCGGCACGGTGAAGCTTTCTTT
>TRBV2|-|TRBD1|TRBJ2-1|13
CASSGTGVGEQFF
TGTGCCAGCAGTGGCACAGGGGTCGGTGAGCAGTTCTTC
>TRBV5-1|-|-|TRBJ1-4|16
CASSLGRGLTTEKLFF
TGCGCCAGCAGCTTGGGGCGGGGGCTGACGACTGAAAAACTGTTTTTT
>TRBV6-5|-|TRBD1|TRBJ1-1|14
CASSYMTGGTEAFF
TGTGCCAGCAGTTACATGACAGGGGGCACAGAAGCTTTCTTT
>TRBV6-5|few|-|TRBJ1-5|15
CASSMGALGNQPQHF
TGTGCCAGTTCAATGGGGGCGCTGGGCAATCAGCCCCAGCATTTT
>TRBV5-4|once|TRBD1|TRBJ2-2|16
CASSSWTGAGTGELFF
TGTGCCAGCAGCTCCTGGACAGGGGCGGGCACCGGGGAGCTGTTTTTT
>TRBV5-1|-|-|TRBJ2-3|15
CASSAKGLDTDTQYF
TGCGCCAGCAGCGCTAAGGGGCTAGACACAGATACGCAGTATTTT
>TRBV23-1|-|-|TRBJ2-2|14
CASSQSEDPGELFF
TGCGCCAGCAGTCAATCGGAGGACCCCGGGGAGCTGTTTTTT
>TRBV9|-|-|TRBJ2-7|15
CASSVDGIPPYEQYF
TGTGCCAGCAGCGTAGATGGGATTCCGCCCTACGAGCAGTACTTC
>TRBV4-3|once|-|TRBJ2-7|15
CASSQDLYTDYEQYF
TGCGCCAGCAGCCAAGATTTGTACACGGACTACGAGCAGTACTTC
>TRBV5-1|few|-|TRBJ1-2|14
CASSSQSINYGYTF
TGCGCCAGCAGCTCACAGAGCATTAACTATGGCTACACCTTC
>TRBV11-2|-|TRBD2|TRBJ2-7|15
CASSLLAGNSYEQYF
TGTGCCAGCAGCTTACTAGCGGGCAACTCCTACGAGCAGTACTTC
>TRBV5-1|-|TRBD2|TRBJ2-1|16
CASTPEALAGYNEQFF
TGCGCCAGCACTCCCGAGGCCTTAGCGGGGTACAATGAGCAGTTCTTC
>TRBV5-4|-|-|TRBJ2-3|12
CASSLLADTQYF
TGTGCCAGCAGCCTACTAGCAGATACGCAGTATTTT
>TRBV9|-|TRBD1|TRBJ2-7|14
CASSTGTGTYEQYF
TGTGCCAGCAGCACCGGGACAGGCACCTACGAGCAGTACTTC
>TRBV4-3|few|-|TRBJ1-1|13
CASSLGGDTEAFF
TGCGCCAGCAGTCTTGGGGGGGACACTGAAGCTTTCTTT
>TRBV7-2|-|TRBD1|TRBJ1-1|13
CASSQTGGADAFF
TGTGCCAGCAGTCAGACAGGGGGCGCGGACGCTTTCTTT
>TRBV27|-|-|TRBJ2-5|13
CASTDPAQETQYF
TGTGCCAGCACTGACCCGGCCCAAGAGACCCAGTACTTC
>TRBV7-9|-|-|TRBJ1-2|12
CASSFRALGYTF
TGTGCCAGCAGCTTTCGGGCTCTAGGCTACACCTTC
>TRBV5-1|-|-|TRBJ1-1|16
CASSLRDTPMNTEAFF
TGCGCCAGCAGCTTACGAGACACCCCCATGAACACTGAAGCTTTCTTT
>TRBV11-3|once|TRBD2|TRBJ2-5|17
CASSLGFGLAAQETQYF
TGTGCCAGCAGCTTAGGGTTTGGACTAGCGGCCCAAGAGACCCAGTACTTC
>TRBV2|-|-|TRBJ2-3|13
CASRVGATDTQYF
TGTGCCAGCAGGGTGGGAGCCACAGATACGCAGTATTTT
>TRBV18|-|-|TRBJ2-1|13
CASSPRESNEQFF
TGTGCCAGCTCACCGAGAGAGTCCAATGAGCAGTTCTTC
>TRBV7-2|-|-|TRBJ2-7|16
CASSLLRGLTFYEQYF
TGTGCCAGCAGCCTCCTACGTGGCCTCACCTTCTACGAGCAGTACTTC
>TRBV7-3|few|-|TRBJ2-2|14
CASSLNMNTGELFF
TGTGCCAGCAGCTTAAACATGAACACCGGGGAGCTGTTTTTT
>TRBV4-1|-|TRBD2|TRBJ2-7|16
CASSFLTGTTFYEQYF
TGCGCCAGCAGCTTTTTAACCGGGACTACCTTCTACGAGCAGTACTTC
>TRBV13|-|-|TRBJ1-5|14
CASSLGRQVLTQHF
TGTGCCAGCAGCTTAGGCAGACAGGTCTTGACCCAGCATTTT
>TRBV7-8|-|-|TRBJ2-3|15
CASSFRERSTDTQYF
TGTGCCAGCAGCTTTCGCGAGAGAAGCACAGATACGCAGTATTTT
>TRBV4-1|-|-|TRBJ2-6|15
CASSQGVSGANVLTF
TGCGCCAGCAGCCAAGGCGTCTCAGGGGCCAACGTCCTGACTTTC
>TRBV7-9|-|-|TRBJ1-1|13
CASSLGTRAEAFF
TGTGCCAGCAGCCTCGGGACAAGAGCTGAAGCTTTCTTT
>TRBV7-2|-|TRBD2|TRBJ2-5|15
CASTPSGRAGETQYF
TGTGCCAGCACCCCTAGCGGGAGGGCCGGGGAGACCCAGTACTTC
>TRBV9|-|-|TRBJ2-1|17
CASSVAAVTGYYNEQFF
TGTGCCAGCAGCGTAGCCGCGGTGACAGGATACTACAATGAGCAGTTCTTC